The entry below describes one TCR beta chain. Its antigen is unknown. Base qualities are not recorded, but no much larger clone differs from it by a single base. Healthy HIV-negative adults with no recently reported acute infections or vaccinations were included as donors. Every donor was a Caucasian adult living in Nashville, Tennessee, USA. CD4+ T cells were enriched by magnetic negative selection, after which naive cells were positively selected on CD45RA and the negative fraction was taken as the memory subset. Blood was collected by leukapheresis, and PBMCs were isolated by Ficoll-Histopaque density gradient centrifugation and then cryopreserved in liquid nitrogen vapor phase. Purity and quantity of every magnetically sorted T cell population were checked by analytical flow cytometry. From each sorted fraction, genomic DNA was isolated and quantified by UV absorbance on a Nanodrop 2000c. Spanning cysteine to phenylalanine, the CDR3 consists of 15 amino acids. Left in the record is the CDR3 DNA by itself, 45 bases read in frame from the first base. At the junction V is shortened by 1 base and J by 2 bases, with 9 bases in between. Taken from the germline V gene, the CDR1 and CDR2 loops are SGHVS and FQNEAQ.

TCR CDR3 regions were amplified from genomic DNA by multiplex PCR using the deep immunoSEQ assay. Genomic DNA extracted from each cell subset was distributed evenly over all wells of several immunoSEQ 96-well plates, and each plate served as one replicate. For sorted subsets, 200 ng of genomic DNA, equivalent to around 31,000 T cell genomes, went into each replicate PCR. The purified libraries were quantified using a Qubit 3.0 fluorometer, sized with a Bioanalyzer 2100, and then quantified again using the KAPA Library Quantification kit. Every immunoSEQ 96-well plate was sequenced on a separate single-read 150-cycle Illumina NextSeq 550 flow cell. The authors' analysis ran thus. Because only junctional sequences without quality scores were contained in the immunoSEQ output, filtering matching that applied to full-length reads could not be performed. To assign V/J genes and CDR3, sequences were annotated against IMGT germline references using PyIR, a Python wrapper for IgBLAST v1.9. Reads were filtered out if the reads had weak V/J assignments (E-value above 1e-6), no CDR3, stop codons, out-of-frame junctions, or ambiguous translated residues. V3J clonotypes were defined as sequences sharing the same inferred V gene, J gene, and CDR3 amino acid sequence. The percentage overlap between two repertoires was calculated by dividing the number of shared unique clonotypes by the size of the smaller repertoire. Three approaches were used to assess repertoire richness: RTK rarefaction, the Chao1 estimator, and Recon v2.1 estimates of unobserved clonotypes. Generation probabilities for all TCRbeta clonotypes obtained by the gDNA method from a handful of donors were computed using OLGA. TCRdb limited this immuneACCESS table to in-frame rearrangements with V and J called. A share of clones is missing; checked studies link under half to unresolved V genes, and the rest is unexplained. The V and J calls and the clone size are those of that table, but D and trimming were determined from the DNA. The sample data list over 1.5 million clones, and about 98% of these were observed just once. The leading ten clones occupy 0.45% of the sample.

The source of the sample is a study of shared clonotypes between healthy human individuals (dated by TCRdb to the early 2020s). About the study as a whole: The cohort comprised two women and a few men aged 18 to 49 years. Per donor, three plates each were used for CD4 naive and CD4 memory, two for CD8 naive, and one for CD8 memory. The study deeply sequenced blood TCR repertoires of about 5 healthy adults to estimate repertoire size and the extent of clonotype sharing between individuals. To increase sequencing depth and limit assay-specific biases, TCR repertoire library preparation and sequencing were carried out by different laboratories using diverse techniques. Leukapheresis yielded between about 0.9 and 9.5 billion PBMCs per donor.

Overall study results and their limits: Pairwise subsampling led to the expectation that sequencing depth would affect the degree of clonotype sharing among donors. Because the study included a small number of donors, the genetic and exposure-history diversity represented was limited. Naive subsets generally had larger estimated clonotype richness than memory subsets did. Across four donors, around 5.4% of naive CD4, over 3% of naive CD8, 2.3% of memory CD4, and approximately 0.4% of memory CD8 clonotypes were shared. Incomplete sequencing was indicated by rarefaction of sorted-subset datasets, despite the large sequencing depth. Higher generation probabilities were observed for clonotypes shared by all four sorted-subset donors than for non-shared clonotypes. Sampling was restricted to blood, and TCR repertoires in tissue are likely to differ from TCR repertoires in blood.

The sequence came from a man aged 30 to 45 in good health. The V gene is TRBV7-8 and the J gene is TRBJ1-5; the D gene assignment is ambiguous. Material for sequencing was naive CD4+ T cells sorted from blood. In light of the paper, this sample's cell subset or site label describes: CD45RA+ positively selected. The nucleotides read TGTGCCAGCAGCTTAGGGGTTAATGGCAATCAGCCCCAGCATTTT. Translation gives CASSLGVNGNQPQHF.